Shown below are 31 T cell receptor beta chains from a single sample sequenced in a study of shared clonotypes between healthy human individuals. Produced via immunoSEQ multiplex PCR; TCRdb's table is partial and in-frame only. The table has fewer than 700,000 clones, approximately 95% seen once. CD8 cells regarded as naive lacked CD45RO, were positively chosen for CCR7, and omitted terminally differentiated effector memory CD45RA+ cells. The source material was naive CD8+ T cells sorted from blood. These receptors all stem from a woman aged 25 to 45 in good health.

The gene calls are TRBV28 and TRBJ2-7; 10 nucleotides agree with TRBD2. The germline V gene encodes CDR1 MDHEN and CDR2 SYDVKM. CDR3 size: 18 residues. V shed 6 bases, J shed 5 bases, and the junction held 19 bases outside the gene matches. CDR3 in amino acids: CASRDDREELAGIHEQYF. DNA for the CDR3: TGTGCCAGCAGGGACGACAGGGAGGAACTAGCGGGGATTCACGAGCAGTACTTC.

This sequence joins TRBV6-1 and TRBJ2-7, with D perhaps matching TRBD2 (6 bases). The germline V gene encodes CDR1 MNHNS and CDR2 SASEGT. Trimming pared 6 bases from V and 7 bases from J, leaving 10 bases between. The CDR3 length is 11 residues. CDR3 sequence (DNA): TGTGCCAGCAGACACGCGGGGGAGCAGTACTTC. Protein product: CASRHAGEQYF.

This sequence joins TRBV25-1 and TRBJ1-3; D is unresolved. Germline V gene data show CDR1 as MGHDK and CDR2 as SYGVNS. The CDR3 loop spans 15 amino acids. V dropped 2 bases and J dropped 0 bases, with 8 bases sitting between them. The CDR3 DNA is TGTGCCAGCAGTGAAGGTCATCTCTCTGGAAACACCATATATTTT. Translated: CASSEGHLSGNTIYF.

V usage is TRBV28 and J usage is TRBJ2-7; TRBD1 matches 7 bases. V was pared by 2 bases and J by 6 bases, with 16 bases of the junction left unmatched. Germline V CDR1 and CDR2: MDHEN, SYDVKM. The CDR3 length is 17 residues. As DNA, the CDR3 is TGTGCCAGCAGTTTACGCGGACAGGTACCTCGACGTCGCGAGCAGTACTTC. It is translated as CASSLRGQVPRRREQYF.

The gene calls are TRBV6-5 and TRBJ2-7, with 9 bases aligning to TRBD2. Trimming at V came to 5 bases and at J to 3 bases, leaving 8 bases not matched to a gene. This CDR3 is built from 15 residues. Germline V gene sequence: CDR1 MNHEY, CDR2 SVGAGI. The CDR3 is CASSPLAGEGYEQYF. The CDR3 DNA reads TGTGCCAGCAGTCCCTTAGCGGGAGAGGGCTACGAGCAGTACTTC.

This rearrangement joins TRBV6-1 to TRBJ2-7; D is undetermined. The CDR3 is 15 amino acids. Trimming removed 0 bases at V and 4 bases at J, with 13 bases between. Germline CDR1 reads MNHNS; CDR2 reads SASEGT. CDR3 nucleotides: TGTGCCAGCAGTGAAGCGGCCGGCTTTATTTACGAGCAGTACTTC. It yields the protein CASSEAAGFIYEQYF.

The rearrangement links TRBV10-3 to TRBJ1-2; D gene ambiguous. The germline CDR1 and CDR2 sequences are ENHRY and SYGVKD. The CDR3 runs 14 residues. Trimming pared 10 bases from V and 1 base from J, leaving 16 bases between. The CDR3: CATCGEEVNYGYTF. The CDR3 DNA follows: TGTGCCACTTGCGGGGAAGAAGTTAACTATGGCTACACCTTC.

The chain has TRBV28 and TRBJ2-3; tentatively, D is TRBD1 (5 bases). Germline lookup yields CDR1 MDHEN and CDR2 SYDVKM. The CDR3 runs 14 residues. Trimming took off 2 bases at V and 6 bases at J, with 12 bases between the two ends. The CDR3 here is CASSLVGYRDTQYF. CDR3 coding DNA: TGTGCCAGCAGTTTAGTCGGATACAGGGATACGCAGTATTTT.

Written as DNA, the CDR3 is TGTGCCAGCAGCTTAGATCGTCAAGAGACCCAGTACTTC. Its protein product is CASSLDRQETQYF. This chain uses TRBV7-2 with TRBJ2-5; D not resolved. Trimming removed 1 base at V and 2 bases at J, with 5 bases between. The CDR3 is 13 residues long. Germline V gives CDR1 SGHTA, CDR2 FQGNSA. Filled out from reference TRBV7-2 and TRBJ2-5, the complete variable domain reads GAGVSQSPSNKVTEKGKDVELRCDPISGHTALYWYRQSLGQGLEFLIYFQGNSAPDKSGLPSDRFSAERTGGSVSTLTIQRTQQEDSAVYLCASSLDRQETQYFGPGTRLLVL.

The chain uses TRBV9 and TRBJ1-2, with D uncertain. Germline assignment: CDR1 SGDLS and CDR2 YYNGEE. V was trimmed by 1 base and J by 7 bases, leaving 8 bases between them. The CDR3 covers 12 residues. CDR3 amino acids: CASSVTMGGYTF. The CDR3 DNA follows: TGTGCCAGCAGCGTAACCATGGGTGGCTACACCTTC.

The V and J genes are TRBV19 and TRBJ2-7; D tentatively fits TRBD1 or TRBD2 (5 bases each). The V end was cut by 3 bases, the J end by 4 bases, with 13 bases between. The CDR3 runs to 14 residues. CDR1 and CDR2 from the germline V gene are LNHDA and SQIVND (reference sequence). CDR3 coding DNA: TGTGCCAGTAGTATGGCAGGGAGAGGTTACGAGCAGTACTTC. Amino acids: CASSMAGRGYEQYF.

This chain links TRBV19 with TRBJ2-3; D perhaps matches TRBD2 (6 bases). Trimming removed 1 base at V and 5 bases at J, with 16 bases between. CDR3 length: 16 residues. Germline CDR1 reads LNHDA; CDR2 reads SQIVND (reference sequence). CDR3 DNA sequence: TGTGCCAGTAGTATAGTGGGGGGTCGGTTTGGAGATACGCAGTATTTT. It encodes CASSIVGGRFGDTQYF. Variable domain in full (rest from reference TRBV19 and TRBJ2-3): DGGITQSPKYLFRKEGQNVTLSCEQNLNHDAMYWYRQDPGQGLRLIYYSQIVNDFQKGDIAEGYSVSREKKESFPLTVTSAQKNPTAFYLCASSIVGGRFGDTQYFGPGTRLTVL.

V gene TRBV28 combines with J gene TRBJ2-7; D is perhaps TRBD1 (6 bases). Trimming pared 7 bases from V and 3 bases from J, leaving 13 bases between. Germline CDR1 MDHEN, CDR2 SYDVKM. CDR3 length: 13 amino acids. The CDR3 DNA sequence: TGTGCCAGCACCTTGACAGGAGGCTACGAGCAGTACTTC. Protein sequence: CASTLTGGYEQYF.

The V gene is TRBV9, the J gene TRBJ1-1, with D hard to call. This CDR3 has 12 residues. The germline gives CDR1 SGDLS, CDR2 YYNGEE. Trimming took 2 bases from V and 6 from J, leaving 8 bases between them. CDR3 bases: TGTGCCAGCAGCGTCCTGGATTCTGAAGCTTTCTTT. Encoded protein: CASSVLDSEAFF. The entire variable domain, with the rest obtained from reference TRBV9 and TRBJ1-1, is as follows: DSGVTQTPKHLITATGQRVTLRCSPRSGDLSVYWYQQSLDQGLQFLIQYYNGEERAKGNILERFSAQQFPDLHSELNLSSLELGDSALYFCASSVLDSEAFFGQGTRLTVV.

The rearrangement links TRBV28 to TRBJ2-1, with TRBD2 matching 8 bases. Trimming at V came to 7 bases and at J to 7 bases, leaving 15 bases not matched to a gene. The germline V gene encodes CDR1 MDHEN and CDR2 SYDVKM. CDR3 length: 16 amino acids. The CDR3 DNA follows: TGTGCCAGCACCCCCCGTCCGGGAGGGCCTTTGAATGAGCAGTTCTTC. Encoded protein: CASTPRPGGPLNEQFF.

The genes are TRBV4-2 and TRBJ2-2; D is undetermined. This CDR3 is built from 15 residues. The germline V gene has CDR1 LGHNA and CDR2 YNFKEQ. Trimming stripped 0 bases from V and 6 bases from J, with 11 bases between. CDR3 in DNA: TGTGCCAGCAGCCAAGAGCGGCTTTCGGCCGGGGAGCTGTTTTTT. Protein: CASSQERLSAGELFF.

The V and J genes are TRBV7-2 and TRBJ2-3; TRBD2 matches 12 bases. Unmatched junction bases numbered 11, after V lost 4 bases and J lost 0 bases. CDR3 length: 19 residues. Germline CDR1 reads SGHTA; CDR2 reads FQGNSA. The CDR3 spells CASSSLAGGIQFSTDTQYF. CDR3 nucleotides: TGTGCCAGCAGCTCCCTAGCGGGAGGGATTCAATTTAGCACAGATACGCAGTATTTT.

A single count supports this clone. The chain employs TRBV19 and TRBJ1-1; D may be TRBD1 (6 bases). The V end was cut by 10 bases, the J end by 3 bases, with 18 bases between. Germline CDR1 reads LNHDA; CDR2 reads SQIVND (reference sequence). This CDR3 is built from 14 residues. The chain's CDR3 is CAIKRDTEDTEAFF. The CDR3 nucleotides read TGTGCCATTAAGAGGGACACCGAGGACACTGAAGCTTTCTTT.

The chain recombines TRBV7-7 with TRBJ2-3; weak D call: TRBD1 (5 bases). Germline CDR1 and CDR2: SSHAT and FNYEAQ (reference sequence). This CDR3 spans 13 amino acids. Trimming left V 8 bases short and J 6 bases short, with 15 bases between. The CDR3 sequence is CASGAGPGDTQYF. CDR3 sequence (DNA): TGTGCCAGCGGAGCAGGGCCAGGGGATACGCAGTATTTT. Full variable domain (rest looked up from reference TRBV7-7 and TRBJ2-3): GAGVSQSPRYKVTKRGQDVTLRCDPISSHATLYWYQQALGQGPEFLTYFNYEAQPDKSGLPSDRFSAERPEGSISTLTIQRTEQRDSAMYRCASGAGPGDTQYFGPGTRLTVL.

The V call is TRBV7-9, the J call TRBJ2-7, with 8 bases aligning to TRBD2. V was pared by 8 bases and J by 4 bases, with 10 bases of the junction left unmatched. This CDR3 spans 14 amino acids. Germline V CDR1 and CDR2: SEHNR, FQNEAQ (reference sequence). The CDR3, as DNA: TGTGCCAGCTCCTGGGATAGCGGGACATACGAGCAGTACTTC. It codes for CASSWDSGTYEQYF.

The chain carries TRBV5-6 and TRBJ2-7, with 8 bases that match TRBD2. The germline V gene encodes CDR1 SGHDT and CDR2 YYEEEE. CDR3 length: 16 residues. The ends lost 1 base at V and 3 bases at J; junction bases unmatched: 9. The CDR3 DNA follows: TGTGCCAGCAGCTTGATGGTCCGGGAGGGTCTCTACGAGCAGTACTTC. Translating it yields CASSLMVREGLYEQYF.

The DNA of the CDR3 is TGTGCCAGCAGTGAATGGGGACAGTTATACAATGAGCAGTTCTTC. As protein: CASSEWGQLYNEQFF. This chain joins TRBV2 and TRBJ2-1, with 7 bases lining up with TRBD1. Germline V gives CDR1 SNHLY, CDR2 FYNNEI. This CDR3 has 15 amino acids. The junction had 5 bases not matched to a gene; V was cut back by 2 bases and J by 4 bases.

The chain combines TRBV18 with TRBJ2-7; 10 bases line up with TRBD2. The CDR3 contains 18 residues. Germline loops: CDR1 KGHSH, CDR2 LQKENI. With 2 bases clipped from V and 2 bases from J, the junction kept 12 bases outside the gene matches. CDR3 loop: CASSPYPGLAGEAYEQYF. CDR3 sequence (DNA): TGTGCCAGCTCACCATATCCGGGGCTAGCGGGAGAAGCCTACGAGCAGTACTTC. Combining the CDR3 with reference TRBV18 and TRBJ2-7 gives the whole variable domain NAGVMQNPRHLVRRRGQEARLRCSPMKGHSHVYWYRQLPEEGLKFMVYLQKENIIDESGMPKERFSAEFPKEGPSILRIQQVVRGDSAAYFCASSPYPGLAGEAYEQYFGPGTRLTVT.

The gene calls are TRBV5-6 and TRBJ2-7; D is unresolved. Looked up from germline, CDR1 is SGHDT and CDR2 is YYEEEE. The V end was cut by 5 bases, the J end by 0 bases, with 9 bases between. The CDR3 contains 13 residues. Here the CDR3 DNA reads TGTGCCAGCAGGCCAGGTCACTCCTACGAGCAGTACTTC. Encoded protein: CASRPGHSYEQYF. Combining the CDR3 with reference TRBV5-6 and TRBJ2-7 gives the whole variable domain DAGVTQSPTHLIKTRGQQVTLRCSPKSGHDTVSWYQQALGQGPQFIFQYYEEEERQRGNFPDRFSGHQFPNYSSELNVNALLLGDSALYLCASRPGHSYEQYFGPGTRLTVT.

With regard to this clone: Other nucleotide sequences in the sample specify the same CDR3. The chain joins TRBV27 to TRBJ2-5; 12 bases align to TRBD2. Germline CDR1 MNHEY, CDR2 SMNVEV (reference sequence). V was pared by 2 bases and J by 4 bases, with 5 bases of the junction left unmatched. The CDR3 is 16 residues long. The CDR3 region is CASSLVLAGGRETQYF. CDR3 sequence (DNA): TGTGCCAGCAGTTTAGTCCTAGCGGGAGGGAGAGAGACCCAGTACTTC.

The chain carries TRBV5-1 and TRBJ2-7, with TRBD1 as a possible D gene (5 bases). This CDR3 is 14 amino acids long. V was cut by 0 bases and J by 3 bases, with 10 bases left in between. The germline gives CDR1 SGHRS, CDR2 YFSETQ. CDR3 in amino acids: CASSLDGHDYEQYF. The CDR3 nucleotides are TGCGCCAGCAGCTTGGATGGACATGACTACGAGCAGTACTTC.

The chain recombines TRBV2 with TRBJ2-7; a weak D match, TRBD2 (6 bases). CDR1 and CDR2 from the germline V gene are SNHLY and FYNNEI. The CDR3 loop spans 17 amino acids. Trimming shortened V by 4 bases and J by 2 bases, and 21 bases separated the two germline ends. CDR3 region: CASSASRQGGNPYEQYF. CDR3 bases: TGTGCCAGCAGTGCGTCACGGCAGGGAGGCAACCCCTACGAGCAGTACTTC.

V gene TRBV7-2 combines with J gene TRBJ1-5; tentatively, D is TRBD1 (6 bases). The CDR3 sequence is 13 residues long. Germline CDR1 is SGHTA and CDR2 is FQGNSA. The V gene lost 2 bases and the J gene lost 6 bases, with 8 bases spanning the gap. The CDR3 sequence: CASSLSGVQPQHF. CDR3 nucleotides: TGTGCCAGCAGCTTATCAGGGGTTCAGCCCCAGCATTTT.

J is TRBJ2-7 and V is TRBV7-9; 9 nucleotides agree with TRBD1. The J segment lost 4 bases and the V segment lost 5 bases, leaving 12 bases of the junction unmatched. CDR1 SEHNR and CDR2 FQNEAQ come from the germline V gene (reference sequence). The CDR3 is made up of 16 amino acids. The CDR3 nucleotides read TGTGCCAGCAGCGACATCCCGGGACAGGGATTTTACGAGCAGTACTTC. Its protein product is CASSDIPGQGFYEQYF.

The V call is TRBV6-1, the J call TRBJ2-3, with D tentatively TRBD2 (6 bases). From germline, CDR1 is MNHNS and CDR2 SASEGT. Trimming took off 7 bases at V and 1 base at J, with 15 bases between the two ends. The CDR3 totals 15 residues. This CDR3 is CASIGRSGRTDTQYF. The CDR3 DNA reads as TGTGCCAGCATAGGCCGTAGCGGTCGCACAGATACGCAGTATTTT.

V is TRBV6-1 and J is TRBJ1-5, with a possible D match to TRBD1 (6 bases). V gave up 8 bases and J gave up 0 bases, with 11 bases separating them. Germline assignment: CDR1 MNHNS and CDR2 SASEGT. This CDR3 region has 14 residues. CDR3 protein: CASSGGYSNQPQHF. As DNA, the CDR3 is TGTGCCAGCTCGGGGGGCTATAGCAATCAGCCCCAGCATTTT.